The source of this TCR beta chain is a study of Ad26.COV2.S vaccination and SARS-CoV-2 variants. The overall study: The authors gave Ad26.COV2.S intramuscularly, either once or twice 56 days apart. Study-level results: In vaccinated individuals, spike-specific CD8+ and CD4+ T cell responses reportedly displayed substantial breadth. TCR breadth and depth estimates may have understated total T cell responses.

The CDR3 runs to 15 residues. The germline gives CDR1 MGHRA, CDR2 YSYEKL. Trimming pared 0 bases from V and 8 bases from J, leaving 14 bases between. As for treatment: 19 received Ad26.COV2.S at low or high dose, single or two shots; roughly 5 received placebo; per-sample allocation not given. At day 63 after the first vaccine or placebo injection, samples were drawn. It was Wuhan-strain SARS-CoV-2 spike that the Ad26 vaccine vector expressed. With respect to this clone: Its antigen is unidentified.

The repertoire was sequenced with immunoSEQ multiplex PCR; TCRdb's copy has only in-frame clones and lacks some. The sample records approximately 300,000 clones, about 86% being singletons. The TCR comes from a person between 18 and 59 years old who received the Ad26.COV2.S COVID-19 vaccine or a placebo. The chain combines TRBV4-1 with TRBJ1-3; perhaps TRBD1 as D (5 bases). The sample in question was peripheral blood, obtained in a trial of Ad26.COV2.S vaccine versus placebo. This CDR3 reads CASSQDRTLYHTIYF. In nucleotides, the CDR3 is TGCGCCAGCAGCCAAGATAGGACATTGTATCACACCATATATTTT.